This TCR beta chain was profiled in a study of T cell responses to AZD1222 COVID-19 vaccine. Study outcomes and limitations: Epitopes outside B.1.351 and B.1.1.7 mutated regions reportedly drew nearly half of spike TCRs.

On this clone: Its antigen is not known.

Clones were sequenced by immunoSEQ multiplex PCR, and TCRdb holds only the in-frame ones, with some missing. The top ten clones hold about 10% of a sample with 100,000 to 150,000 clones, around 87% of them seen once. Sequenced here: peripheral blood, sampled on day 0 of AZD1222 vaccination. This clonotype originated in an adult in good health.

The CDR3 coding sequence is TGCGCCAGCAGCACGGACAGCTACAATGAGCAGTTCTTC. Amino acids: CASSTDSYNEQFF. This sequence joins TRBV5-1 and TRBJ2-1; a weak D match, TRBD1 (6 bases). This CDR3 is built from 13 residues. The V end lost 4 bases, the J end lost 3 bases, and 8 bases lay between the germline ends. Germline V gene sequence: CDR1 SGHRS, CDR2 YFSETQ.